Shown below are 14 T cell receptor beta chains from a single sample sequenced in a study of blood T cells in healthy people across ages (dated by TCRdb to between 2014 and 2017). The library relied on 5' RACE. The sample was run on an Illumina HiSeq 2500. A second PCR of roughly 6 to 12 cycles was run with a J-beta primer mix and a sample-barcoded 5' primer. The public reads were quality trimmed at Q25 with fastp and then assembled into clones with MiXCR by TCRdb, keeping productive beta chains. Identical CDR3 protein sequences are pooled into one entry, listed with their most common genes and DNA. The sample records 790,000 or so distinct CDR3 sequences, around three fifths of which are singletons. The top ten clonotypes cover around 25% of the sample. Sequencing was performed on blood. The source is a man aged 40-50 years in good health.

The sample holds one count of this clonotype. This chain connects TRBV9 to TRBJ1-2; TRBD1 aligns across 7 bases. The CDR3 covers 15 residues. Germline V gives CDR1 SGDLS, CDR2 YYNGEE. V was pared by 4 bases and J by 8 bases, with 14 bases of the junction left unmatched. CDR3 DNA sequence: TGTGCCAGCAGCCCATGGGACAGCGGCCCGGGGGGCTACACCTTC. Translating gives CASSPWDSGPGGYTF.

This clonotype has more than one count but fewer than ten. CDR3 DNA: TGTGCCAGCAGCGATCCACCGGGACACCAAGAGACCCAGTACTTC. Protein product: CASSDPPGHQETQYF. The genes are TRBV4-2 and TRBJ2-5; D possibly matches TRBD1 or TRBD2 (5 bases each). Trimming removed 5 bases at V and 0 bases at J, with 13 bases between. The germline CDR1 and CDR2 sequences are LGHNA and YNFKEQ. CDR3 length: 15 amino acids.

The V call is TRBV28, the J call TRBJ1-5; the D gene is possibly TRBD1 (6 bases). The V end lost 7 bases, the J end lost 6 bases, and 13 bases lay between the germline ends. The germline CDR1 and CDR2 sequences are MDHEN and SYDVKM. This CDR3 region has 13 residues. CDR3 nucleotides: TGTGCCAGCAAAACCGGACAGATTCAGCCCCAGCATTTT. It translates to CASKTGQIQPQHF.

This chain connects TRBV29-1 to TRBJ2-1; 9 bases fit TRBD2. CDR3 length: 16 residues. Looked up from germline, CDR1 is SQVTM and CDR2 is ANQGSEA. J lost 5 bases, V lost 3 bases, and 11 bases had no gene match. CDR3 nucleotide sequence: TGCAGCGTTGATCGGCGGGAGGGGGGAAAGCACAATGAGCAGTTCTTC. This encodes CSVDRREGGKHNEQFF.

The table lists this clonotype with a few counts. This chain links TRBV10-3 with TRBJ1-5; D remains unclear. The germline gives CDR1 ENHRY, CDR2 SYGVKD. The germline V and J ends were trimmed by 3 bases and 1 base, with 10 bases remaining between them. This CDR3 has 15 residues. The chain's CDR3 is CAISEKGISNQPQHF. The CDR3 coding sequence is TGTGCCATCAGTGAAAAGGGAATAAGCAATCAGCCCCAGCATTTT.

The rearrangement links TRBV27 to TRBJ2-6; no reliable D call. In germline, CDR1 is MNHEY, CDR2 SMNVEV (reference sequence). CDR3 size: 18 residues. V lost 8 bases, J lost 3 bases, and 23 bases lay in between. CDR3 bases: TGTGCCAGCTCGAGGCAGGTCGGCTCCTTAGGTGGGGCCAACGTCCTGACTTTC. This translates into CASSRQVGSLGGANVLTF.

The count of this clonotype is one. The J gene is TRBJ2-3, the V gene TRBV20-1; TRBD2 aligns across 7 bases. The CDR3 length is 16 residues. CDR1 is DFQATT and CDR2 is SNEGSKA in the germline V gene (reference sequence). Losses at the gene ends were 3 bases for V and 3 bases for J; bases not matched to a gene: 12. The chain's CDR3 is CSARDPFGGRTDTQYF. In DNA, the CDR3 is TGCAGTGCTAGGGATCCTTTCGGGGGGAGGACAGATACGCAGTATTTT.

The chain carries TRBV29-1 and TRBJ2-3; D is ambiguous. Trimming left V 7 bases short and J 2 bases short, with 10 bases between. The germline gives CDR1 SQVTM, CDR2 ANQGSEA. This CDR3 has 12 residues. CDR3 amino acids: CSALENTDTQYF. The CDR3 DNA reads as TGCAGCGCTCTAGAGAACACAGATACGCAGTATTTT.

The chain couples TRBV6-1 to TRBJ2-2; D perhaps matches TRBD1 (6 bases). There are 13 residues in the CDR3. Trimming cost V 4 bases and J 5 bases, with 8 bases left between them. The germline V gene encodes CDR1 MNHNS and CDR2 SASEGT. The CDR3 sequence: CASSGTGTGELFF. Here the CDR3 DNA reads TGTGCCAGCAGTGGAACAGGGACCGGGGAGCTGTTTTTT.

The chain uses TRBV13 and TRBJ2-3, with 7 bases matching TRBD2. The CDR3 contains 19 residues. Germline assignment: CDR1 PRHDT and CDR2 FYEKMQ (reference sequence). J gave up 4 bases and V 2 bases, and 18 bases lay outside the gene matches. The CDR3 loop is CASSLFIRRESFASDTQYF. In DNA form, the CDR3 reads TGTGCCAGCAGCTTATTCATACGGCGGGAGAGCTTCGCGTCAGATACGCAGTATTTT.

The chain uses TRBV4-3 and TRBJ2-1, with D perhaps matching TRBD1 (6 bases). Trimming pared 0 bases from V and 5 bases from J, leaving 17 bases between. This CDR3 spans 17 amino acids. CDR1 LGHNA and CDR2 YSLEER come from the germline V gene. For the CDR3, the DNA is TGCGCCAGCAGCCAAGATAGATCAGGGGTGACCAACAATGAGCAGTTCTTC. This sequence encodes CASSQDRSGVTNNEQFF.

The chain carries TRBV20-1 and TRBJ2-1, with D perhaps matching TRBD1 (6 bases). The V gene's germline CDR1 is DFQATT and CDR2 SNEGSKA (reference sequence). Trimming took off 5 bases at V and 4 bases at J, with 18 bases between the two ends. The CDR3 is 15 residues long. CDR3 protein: CSADTGQGPYNEQFF. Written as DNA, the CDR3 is TGCAGTGCTGATACGGGACAAGGTCCATACAATGAGCAGTTCTTC.

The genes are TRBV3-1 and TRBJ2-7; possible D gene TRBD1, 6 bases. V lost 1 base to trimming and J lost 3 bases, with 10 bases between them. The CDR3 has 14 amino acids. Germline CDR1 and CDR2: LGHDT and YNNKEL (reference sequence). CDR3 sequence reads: CASSQADRIYEQYF. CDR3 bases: TGTGCCAGCAGCCAAGCGGACAGAATCTACGAGCAGTACTTC.

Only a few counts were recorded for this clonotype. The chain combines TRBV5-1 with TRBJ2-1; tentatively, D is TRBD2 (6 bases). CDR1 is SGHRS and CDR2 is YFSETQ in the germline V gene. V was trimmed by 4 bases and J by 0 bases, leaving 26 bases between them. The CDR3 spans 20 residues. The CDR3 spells CASSPAGTPSVTSSYNEQFF. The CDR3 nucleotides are TGCGCCAGCAGCCCGGCCGGGACTCCCAGTGTGACCAGCTCCTACAATGAGCAGTTCTTC. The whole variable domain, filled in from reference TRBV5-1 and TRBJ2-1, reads KAGVTQTPRYLIKTRGQQVTLSCSPISGHRSVSWYQQTPGQGLQFLFEYFSETQRNKGNFPGRFSGRQFSNSRSEMNVSTLELGDSALYLCASSPAGTPSVTSSYNEQFFGPGTRLTVL.